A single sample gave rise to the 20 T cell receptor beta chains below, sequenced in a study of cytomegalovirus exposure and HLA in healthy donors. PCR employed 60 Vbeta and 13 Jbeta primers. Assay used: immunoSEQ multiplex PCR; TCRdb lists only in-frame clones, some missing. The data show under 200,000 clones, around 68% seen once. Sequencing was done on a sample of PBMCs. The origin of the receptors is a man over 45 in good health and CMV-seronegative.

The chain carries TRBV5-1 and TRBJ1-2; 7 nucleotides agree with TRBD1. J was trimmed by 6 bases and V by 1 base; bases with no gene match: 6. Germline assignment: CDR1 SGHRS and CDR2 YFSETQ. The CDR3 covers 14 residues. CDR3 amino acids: CASSLSRGKDGYTF. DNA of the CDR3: TGCGCCAGCAGCTTGAGCAGGGGGAAGGATGGCTACACCTTC.

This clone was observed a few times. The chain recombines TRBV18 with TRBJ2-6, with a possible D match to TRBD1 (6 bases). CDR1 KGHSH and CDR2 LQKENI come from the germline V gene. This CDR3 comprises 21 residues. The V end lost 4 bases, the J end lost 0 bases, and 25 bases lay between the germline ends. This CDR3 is CASSRTSGTRVGPSGANVLTF. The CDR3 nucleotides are TGTGCCAGCTCACGTACCTCCGGGACACGGGTAGGTCCCTCTGGGGCCAACGTCCTGACTTTC.

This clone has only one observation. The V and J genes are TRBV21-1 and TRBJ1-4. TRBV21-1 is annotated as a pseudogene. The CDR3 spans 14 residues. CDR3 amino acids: CASSPGRVVEKLFF. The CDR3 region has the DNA TGTGCCAGCAGCCCCGGGAGGGTCGTTGAAAAACTGTTTTTT.

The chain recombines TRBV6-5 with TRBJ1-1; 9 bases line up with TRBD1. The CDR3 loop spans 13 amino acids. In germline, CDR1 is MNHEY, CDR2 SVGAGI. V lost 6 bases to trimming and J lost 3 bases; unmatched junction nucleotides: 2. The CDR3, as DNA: TGTGCCAGCAGACAGGGGGCGCACACTGAAGCTTTCTTT. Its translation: CASRQGAHTEAFF.

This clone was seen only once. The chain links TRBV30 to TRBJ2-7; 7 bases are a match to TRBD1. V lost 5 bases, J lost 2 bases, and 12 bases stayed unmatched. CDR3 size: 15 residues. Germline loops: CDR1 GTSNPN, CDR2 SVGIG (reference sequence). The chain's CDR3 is CAWPRDSSPTYEQYF. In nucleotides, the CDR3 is TGTGCCTGGCCCAGGGACAGCTCTCCAACCTACGAGCAGTACTTC.

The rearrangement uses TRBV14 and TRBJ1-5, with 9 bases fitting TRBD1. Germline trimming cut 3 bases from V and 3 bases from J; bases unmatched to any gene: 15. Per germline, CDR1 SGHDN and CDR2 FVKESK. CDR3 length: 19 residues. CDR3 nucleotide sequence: TGTGCCAGCAGCCACGCTTCCCCGACAGGGGGAAGCATCAATCAGCCCCAGCATTTT. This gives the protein CASSHASPTGGSINQPQHF.

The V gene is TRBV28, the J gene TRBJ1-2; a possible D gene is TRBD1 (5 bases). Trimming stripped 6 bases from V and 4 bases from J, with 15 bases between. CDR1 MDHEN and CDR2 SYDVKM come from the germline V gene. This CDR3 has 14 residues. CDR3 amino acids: CASRLSGVTYGYTF. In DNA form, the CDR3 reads TGTGCCAGCAGGCTCTCGGGGGTGACCTATGGCTACACCTTC.

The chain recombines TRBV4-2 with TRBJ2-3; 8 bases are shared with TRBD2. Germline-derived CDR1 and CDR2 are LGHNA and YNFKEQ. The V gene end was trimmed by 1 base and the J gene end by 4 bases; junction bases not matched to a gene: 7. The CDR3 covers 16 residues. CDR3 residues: CASSQGGTSTADTQYF. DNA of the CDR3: TGTGCCAGCAGCCAAGGGGGGACTAGTACCGCAGATACGCAGTATTTT.

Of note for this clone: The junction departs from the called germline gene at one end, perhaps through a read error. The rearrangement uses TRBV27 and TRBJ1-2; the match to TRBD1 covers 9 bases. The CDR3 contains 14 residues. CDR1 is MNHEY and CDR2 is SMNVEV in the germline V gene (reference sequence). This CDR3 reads CASSYRGRDYGYTF. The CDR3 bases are TGTGCCAGCAGTTACAGGGGGCGCGACTATGGTTACACCTTC.

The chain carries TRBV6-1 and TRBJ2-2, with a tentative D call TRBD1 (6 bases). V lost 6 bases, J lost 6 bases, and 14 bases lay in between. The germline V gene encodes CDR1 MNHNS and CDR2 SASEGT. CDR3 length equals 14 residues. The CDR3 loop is CASSRGQPPGELFF. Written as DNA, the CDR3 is TGTGCCAGCAGCCGTGGACAGCCCCCCGGGGAGCTGTTTTTT.

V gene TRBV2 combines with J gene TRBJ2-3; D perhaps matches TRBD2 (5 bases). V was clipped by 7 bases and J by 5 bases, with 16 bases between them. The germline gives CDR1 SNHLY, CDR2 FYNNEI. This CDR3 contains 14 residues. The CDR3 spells CASKEVNIQDTQYF. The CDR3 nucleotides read TGTGCCAGCAAGGAGGTAAACATTCAAGATACGCAGTATTTT.

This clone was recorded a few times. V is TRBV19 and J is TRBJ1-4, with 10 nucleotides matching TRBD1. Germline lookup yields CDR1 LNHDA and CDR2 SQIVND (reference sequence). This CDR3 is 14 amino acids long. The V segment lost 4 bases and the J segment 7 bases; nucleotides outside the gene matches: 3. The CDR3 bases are TGTGCCAGTAGTAACCGGGACAGGGGTGAAAAACTGTTTTTT. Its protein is CASSNRDRGEKLFF.

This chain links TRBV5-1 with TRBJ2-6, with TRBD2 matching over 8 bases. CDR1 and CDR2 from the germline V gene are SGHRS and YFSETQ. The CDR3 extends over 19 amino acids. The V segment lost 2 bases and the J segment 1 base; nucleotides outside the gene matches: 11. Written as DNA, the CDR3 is TGCGCCAGCAGCTTTAGTCGGAGCGGGAGCGTGTCTGGGGCCAACGTCCTGACTTTC. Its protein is CASSFSRSGSVSGANVLTF.

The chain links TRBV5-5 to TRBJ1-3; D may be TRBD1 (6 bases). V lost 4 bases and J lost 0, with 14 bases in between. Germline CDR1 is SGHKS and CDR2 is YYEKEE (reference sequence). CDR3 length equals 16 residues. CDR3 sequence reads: CASSPSGTSSGNTIYF. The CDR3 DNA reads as TGTGCCAGCAGCCCTTCGGGGACAAGCTCTGGAAACACCATATATTTT.

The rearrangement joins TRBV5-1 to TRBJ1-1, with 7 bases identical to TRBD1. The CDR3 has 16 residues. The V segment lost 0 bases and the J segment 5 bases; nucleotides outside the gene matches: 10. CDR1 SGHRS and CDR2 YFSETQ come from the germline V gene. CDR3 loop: CASSLVKVGGETEAFF. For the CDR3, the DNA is TGCGCCAGCAGCTTGGTTAAGGTAGGGGGCGAGACTGAAGCTTTCTTT.

CDR3 sequence (DNA): TGTGCCAGCAGCCCGCCAGGGGGCATCTATGGCTACACCTTC. This codes for CASSPPGGIYGYTF. The gene calls are TRBV6-6 and TRBJ1-2; 8 nucleotides align to TRBD1. Germline V gene data show CDR1 as MNHNY and CDR2 as SVGAGI (reference sequence). The V gene end was trimmed by 6 bases and the J gene end by 4 bases; junction bases not matched to a gene: 7. The CDR3 loop spans 14 amino acids.

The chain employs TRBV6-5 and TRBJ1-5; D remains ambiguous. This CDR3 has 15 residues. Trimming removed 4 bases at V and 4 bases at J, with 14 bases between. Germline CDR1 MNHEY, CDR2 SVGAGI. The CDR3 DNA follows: TGTGCCAGCAGTTCCGTTGGACTGCTGAATCAGCCCCAGCATTTT. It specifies CASSSVGLLNQPQHF.

CDR3 loop: CASSQGQGRSNQPQHF. Here the CDR3 DNA reads TGTGCCAGCAGCCAAGGACAGGGACGCAGCAATCAGCCCCAGCATTTT. The rearrangement uses TRBV14 and TRBJ1-5; 7 nucleotides match TRBD1. V lost 1 base to trimming and J lost 1 base; unmatched junction nucleotides: 4. The CDR3 length is 16 residues. Germline V lookup: CDR1 SGHDN, CDR2 FVKESK. The full variable domain, in which reference TRBV14 and TRBJ1-5 provide the parts outside the CDR3, is EAGVTQFPSHSVIEKGQTVTLRCDPISGHDNLYWYRRVMGKEIKFLLHFVKESKQDESGMPNNRFLAERTGGTYSTLKVQPAELEDSGVYFCASSQGQGRSNQPQHFGDGTRLSIL.

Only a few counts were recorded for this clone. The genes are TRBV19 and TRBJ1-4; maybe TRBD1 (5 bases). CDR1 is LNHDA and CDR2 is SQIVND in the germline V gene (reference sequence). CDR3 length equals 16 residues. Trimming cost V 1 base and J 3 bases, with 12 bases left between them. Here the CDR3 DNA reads TGTGCCAGTAGTATAGGACAGACCCTCTCTAATGAAAAACTGTTTTTT. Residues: CASSIGQTLSNEKLFF.

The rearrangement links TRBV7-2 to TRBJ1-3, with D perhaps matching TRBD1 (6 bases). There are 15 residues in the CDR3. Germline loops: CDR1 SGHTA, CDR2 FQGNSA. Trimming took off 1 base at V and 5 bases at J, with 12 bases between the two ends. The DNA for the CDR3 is TGTGCCAGCAGCTTAGGTGGGGGCTGGAGAAACACCATATATTTT. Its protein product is CASSLGGGWRNTIYF.